This T cell receptor beta chain was recovered during a study of cytomegalovirus exposure and HLA in healthy donors. Overall study results and limits: Rarity held for most TCR sequences, but there were some public TCRs that occurred in many donors.

As to this clone: Its target is unknown.

V dropped 0 bases and J dropped 6 bases, with 9 bases sitting between them. This CDR3 comprises 13 residues. Per the germline V gene, CDR1 is SGHDN and CDR2 is FVKESK. Amplification used 60 Vbeta primers and 13 Jbeta primers. Under the authors' procedure: It was a later analysis that counted tens of millions of unique TCR beta chains, of which some 12 million were shared. The protocol was immunoSEQ multiplex PCR, while the TCRdb copy is restricted to in-frame clones and leaves out a portion. V and J calls and clone size are as listed in that table; D and trimming were resolved from the DNA. This table holds over 85,000 clones, roughly 66% found once. Donors in the study were healthy people who gave bone marrow.

The source of this sequence is a man younger than 40 in good health and CMV-seronegative. The material sequenced was PBMCs. The chain employs TRBV14 and TRBJ2-7; no clear D. CDR3 nucleotides: TGTGCCAGCAGCCAAGATCTTAGTGGCGAGCAGTACTTC. Protein sequence: CASSQDLSGEQYF.